Each of the 30 T cell receptor beta chains below was sequenced from the same sample in a study of beta chain features in type 1 diabetes. Expressed TCRB transcripts were sequenced because the entire RNA isolate underwent reverse transcription. Measured with immunoSEQ multiplex PCR; TCRdb has only the in-frame clones, and not every one. The top ten hold less than 0.04% of the sample, which has under 450,000 clones, about 14% seen once. Sequencing was carried out using naive CD4+ T cells from blood. These receptors originate from a man aged 25-45 years in good health.

Many counts were recorded for this clone. This chain connects TRBV7-2 to TRBJ2-7, with D perhaps TRBD2 (5 bases). The CDR3 has 13 residues. CDR1 is SGHTA, CDR2 FQGNSA, per germline. V lost 0 bases, J lost 4 bases, and 7 bases lay in between. The DNA of the CDR3 is TGTGCCAGCAGCTTAGCCCGGGGATACGAGCAGTACTTC. Translation: CASSLARGYEQYF.

This clone was recorded a few times. The chain combines TRBV15 with TRBJ1-1; TRBD1 might be the D (6 bases). Trimming removed 0 bases from V and 8 bases from J, with 10 bases in between. Germline loops: CDR1 LNHNV, CDR2 YYDKDF (reference sequence). CDR3 length: 13 residues. CDR3 sequence (DNA): TGTGCCACCAGCAGAGATCTTGGGGGCGAAGCTTTCTTT. It codes for CATSRDLGGEAFF.

The chain uses TRBV18 and TRBJ2-7; D might be TRBD1 or TRBD2, each matching 5 bases. Between the trimmed V and J ends, which lost 2 bases and 2 bases, there was a span of 13 bases. Looked up from germline, CDR1 is KGHSH and CDR2 is LQKENI. The CDR3 consists of 15 residues. CDR3 DNA sequence: TGTGCCAGCTCACCAGTGAGGGGATTCCCCTACGAGCAGTACGTC. Protein product: CASSPVRGFPYEQYV.

J is TRBJ2-1 and V is TRBV2; D is perhaps TRBD2 (5 bases). Looked up from germline, CDR1 is SNHLY and CDR2 is FYNNEI. The V end was cut by 7 bases, the J end by 3 bases, with 10 bases between. There are 13 residues in the CDR3. For the CDR3, the DNA is TGTGCCAGCAAGGAGGCTTACTACAATGAGCAGTTCTTC. Its protein is CASKEAYYNEQFF.

This clone was counted only a few times. The gene calls are TRBV2 and TRBJ2-7, with D possibly called TRBD1 or TRBD2 (5 bases each). CDR1 is SNHLY and CDR2 is FYNNEI in the germline V gene. The CDR3 extends over 13 amino acids. V lost 6 bases to trimming and J lost 1 base, with 10 bases between them. The CDR3 spells CASRRDGSYEQYF. CDR3 in DNA: TGTGCCAGCAGGAGGGACGGATCCTACGAGCAGTACTTC.

This rearrangement joins TRBV15 to TRBJ2-1; 7 nucleotides match TRBD2. Germline V gives CDR1 LNHNV, CDR2 YYDKDF (reference sequence). The CDR3 runs to 15 residues. V lost 5 bases and J lost 5; bases outside the gene matches: 9. The CDR3 DNA reads TGTGCCACCAGCGGGGTGTGGGAGGGAAACAATGAGCAGTTCTTC. Translating gives CATSGVWEGNNEQFF.

This clone has at least ten counts. The chain has TRBV30 and TRBJ2-2; TRBD2 agrees at 13 bases. CDR1 is GTSNPN and CDR2 is SVGIG in the germline V gene (reference sequence). CDR3 length: 15 amino acids. The V gene end was trimmed by 2 bases and the J gene end by 7 bases; junction bases not matched to a gene: 4. This CDR3 is CAWSIRLAGGGELFF. Written as DNA, the CDR3 is TGTGCCTGGAGTATTCGACTAGCGGGAGGCGGGGAGCTGTTTTTT. The variable domain in full, with the rest retrieved from reference TRBV30 and TRBJ2-2, is SQTIHQWPATLVQPVGSPLSLECTVEGTSNPNLYWYRQAAGRGLQLLFYSVGIGQISSEVPQNLSASRPQDRQFILSSKKLLLSDSGFYLCAWSIRLAGGGELFFGEGSRLTVL.

The rearrangement joins TRBV4-1 to TRBJ2-7; D may be TRBD1 (6 bases). The CDR3 has 16 residues. Germline CDR1 and CDR2: MGHRA and YSYEKL. Trimming cost V 1 base and J 1 base, with 14 bases left between them. The CDR3: CASSQGPRGGSYEQYF. Written as DNA, the CDR3 is TGCGCCAGCAGCCAAGGTCCAAGAGGGGGATCCTACGAGCAGTACTTC.

The V and J genes are TRBV19 and TRBJ1-4, with 9 bases that match TRBD1. V shed 3 bases, J shed 6 bases, and the junction held 5 bases outside the gene matches. The germline CDR1 and CDR2 sequences are LNHDA and SQIVND (reference sequence). The CDR3 contains 15 residues. CDR3 coding DNA: TGTGCCAGTAGTATCGTCGGGACAGGGTATGAAAAACTGTTTTTT. Protein sequence: CASSIVGTGYEKLFF.

The CDR3 DNA sequence: TGCGCCAGCAGCCCTAGCAGGGGGGCCTACGAGCAGTACTTC. Its protein is CASSPSRGAYEQYF. V gene TRBV4-1 combines with J gene TRBJ2-7; a weak D match, TRBD1 (7 bases). CDR1 and CDR2 from the germline V gene are MGHRA and YSYEKL. With 4 bases removed from V and 2 bases from J, the gap between germline ends came to 12 bases. This CDR3 is built from 14 residues.

Only a few counts were recorded for this clone. This sequence joins TRBV6-6 and TRBJ2-7; the D gene is possibly TRBD1 (5 bases). V was trimmed by 2 bases and J by 0 bases, leaving 11 bases between them. The CDR3 has 15 amino acids. Germline lookup yields CDR1 MNHNY and CDR2 SVGAGI (reference sequence). In DNA form, the CDR3 reads TGTGCCAGCAGTTACGGGTGGCAGGGCTCCTACGAGCAGTACTTC. Amino acids: CASSYGWQGSYEQYF.

This sequence joins TRBV5-4 and TRBJ2-5; tentatively, D is TRBD2 (6 bases). Trimming left V 5 bases short and J 2 bases short, with 13 bases between. CDR3 length: 14 amino acids. Germline V CDR1 and CDR2: SGHNT, YYREEE (reference sequence). The CDR3 loop is CASSTPGEQETQYF. CDR3 in DNA: TGTGCCAGCAGTACCCCGGGAGAACAAGAGACCCAGTACTTC.

This clone was seen repeatedly, ten times or more. The chain carries TRBV29-1 and TRBJ2-1, with D unresolved. The CDR3 length is 13 residues. Germline V gene lookup returns CDR1 SQVTM and CDR2 ANQGSEA. V was clipped by 0 bases and J by 5 bases, with 8 bases between them. The DNA of the CDR3 is TGCAGCGTTGAAGACCCGAGTCACAATGAGCAGTTCTTC. It translates to CSVEDPSHNEQFF.

This clone has just a few counts. The chain joins TRBV30 to TRBJ1-1, with 9 bases that match TRBD1. With V trimmed by 8 bases and J by 4 bases, 11 bases remained unmatched. Germline V gene lookup returns CDR1 GTSNPN and CDR2 SVGIG (reference sequence). The CDR3 covers 14 residues. This CDR3 is CAGRSGTGSTEAFF. The CDR3, as DNA: TGTGCCGGGCGGAGTGGGACAGGGTCCACTGAAGCTTTCTTT.

With regard to this clone: The junction and the germline gene differ at one end; a read error may be behind it. V gene TRBV7-3 combines with J gene TRBJ2-1, with 10 positions matching TRBD2. The CDR3 has 15 residues. CDR1 is SGHTA, CDR2 FQGTGA, per germline. The CDR3 DNA is TGTGCCAGCAGCGTAACTAGCGGGACCTACAATGAGCAGTTCTTC. The encoded protein is CASSVTSGTYNEQFF.

Only a few counts were recorded for this clone. The chain links TRBV10-3 to TRBJ1-2; D remains unclear. CDR3 length: 13 amino acids. Per germline, CDR1 ENHRY and CDR2 SYGVKD. V shed 0 bases and J shed 2 bases, with 4 bases lying between them. In nucleotides, the CDR3 is TGTGCCATCAGTGAGTCTGGGAACTATGGCTACACCTTC. As protein: CAISESGNYGYTF.

This clone has a handful of counts. The chain employs TRBV23-1 and TRBJ2-1; D perhaps matches TRBD1 (7 bases). TRBV23-1 belongs to the ORF category, with a function that is uncertain. The CDR3 totals 15 residues. V lost 2 bases to trimming and J lost 6 bases, with 14 bases between them. CDR3 coding DNA: TGCGCCAGCAGTCAAAATCCAGGGGGGTTCAATGAGCAGTTCTTC. Protein product: CASSQNPGGFNEQFF.

The sample holds a few counts of this clone. CDR3 sequence: CASSVTGAVQPQHF. Here the CDR3 DNA reads TGTGCCAGCAGCGTGACAGGGGCGGTTCAGCCCCAGCATTTT. This sequence joins TRBV25-1 and TRBJ1-5; TRBD1 matches at 8 bases. Germline V gene sequence: CDR1 MGHDK, CDR2 SYGVNS. The V gene end was trimmed by 6 bases and the J gene end by 6 bases; junction bases not matched to a gene: 7. The CDR3 has 14 amino acids.

The genes are TRBV7-2 and TRBJ1-2, with D tentatively TRBD1 (5 bases). Trimming left V 0 bases short and J 4 bases short, with 12 bases between. This CDR3 has 15 amino acids. CDR1 SGHTA and CDR2 FQGNSA come from the germline V gene. This CDR3 is CASSLAPTAIYGYTF. The CDR3 nucleotides read TGTGCCAGCAGCTTAGCGCCGACAGCCATCTATGGCTACACCTTC.

The V call is TRBV29-1, the J call TRBJ2-3; D uncertain. V was clipped by 4 bases and J by 4 bases, with 12 bases between them. The CDR3 spans 13 residues. Germline loops: CDR1 SQVTM, CDR2 ANQGSEA. The chain's CDR3 is CSVVSRLADTQYF. The DNA for the CDR3 is TGCAGCGTTGTTTCTCGACTTGCAGATACGCAGTATTTT.

This clone has more than one count but fewer than ten. The DNA for the CDR3 is TGTGCCAGCAGCTTGCAGGGCCCAGATACGCAGTATTTT. It translates to CASSLQGPDTQYF. The chain is built from TRBV5-4 and TRBJ2-3, with D possibly TRBD1 on 5 matching bases. CDR1 is SGHNT, CDR2 YYREEE, per germline (reference sequence). Trimming stripped 1 base from V and 4 bases from J, with 7 bases between. The CDR3 extends over 13 amino acids.

The chain carries TRBV5-1 and TRBJ2-5; 7 nucleotides agree with TRBD2. The germline gives CDR1 SGHRS, CDR2 YFSETQ. V dropped 0 bases and J dropped 3; count of bases not matched to a gene: 8. CDR3 length equals 16 residues. CDR3 in amino acids: CASSLAGRPRKETQYF. In DNA, the CDR3 is TGCGCCAGCAGCTTGGCCGGGAGGCCTCGGAAAGAGACCCAGTACTTC.

This clone was detected only a few times. V gene TRBV9 combines with J gene TRBJ1-1, with a tentative D call TRBD1 (5 bases). Trimming pared 4 bases from V and 5 bases from J, leaving 12 bases between. Per the germline V gene, CDR1 is SGDLS and CDR2 is YYNGEE. This CDR3 comprises 13 residues. The CDR3 reads CASSPQGGTEAFF. Here the CDR3 DNA reads TGTGCCAGCAGCCCCCAGGGAGGAACTGAAGCTTTCTTT.

On this clone: The sample carries other DNA sequences with the same CDR3. This chain connects TRBV28 to TRBJ1-5; D gene uncertain. This CDR3 comprises 11 residues. The V gene lost 3 bases and the J gene lost 6 bases, with 3 bases spanning the gap. From germline, CDR1 is MDHEN and CDR2 SYDVKM. The CDR3 DNA follows: TGTGCCAGCAGTTTGTCTCAGCCCCAGCATTTT. This codes for CASSLSQPQHF.

The V and J genes are TRBV19 and TRBJ1-1; the D is unclear. The germline CDR1 and CDR2 sequences are LNHDA and SQIVND (reference sequence). Deletions cut 2 bases from V and 11 bases from J, with 9 bases between. There are 11 residues in the CDR3. CDR3 region: CASSIRVEAFF. Written as DNA, the CDR3 is TGTGCCAGTAGTATAAGGGTCGAGGCTTTCTTT.

V and J are TRBV15 and TRBJ1-1, with a tentative D call TRBD1 (6 bases). CDR3 length: 15 residues. Trimming took off 5 bases at V and 2 bases at J, with 15 bases between the two ends. Looked up from germline, CDR1 is LNHNV and CDR2 is YYDKDF (reference sequence). The CDR3 coding sequence is TGTGCCACCAGCGGGACGGACAGACGAAACACTGAAGCTTTCTTT. This gives the protein CATSGTDRRNTEAFF.

The chain has TRBV30 and TRBJ1-2; 9 bases agree with TRBD1. CDR1 and CDR2 from the germline V gene are GTSNPN and SVGIG (reference sequence). The CDR3 length is 12 residues. The CDR3 DNA reads TGTGCTACGAGGACAGGGGTCTATGGCTACACCTTC. This translates into CATRTGVYGYTF.

This clone has at least ten counts. Other DNA sequences in the same sample also yield this CDR3. V is TRBV30 and J is TRBJ2-4; D ambiguous. The CDR3 is 15 amino acids. V lost 0 bases, J lost 6 bases, and 15 bases lay in between. CDR1 and CDR2 (germline): GTSNPN, SVGIG (reference sequence). The CDR3 here is CAWSVRTSLGNIQYF. The CDR3 DNA follows: TGTGCCTGGAGTGTACGAACAAGTTTGGGAAACATTCAGTACTTC.

This clone was counted between two and nine times. The chain has TRBV5-1 and TRBJ2-7; no definite D call. V lost 0 bases to trimming and J lost 5 bases, with 12 bases between them. CDR1 is SGHRS, CDR2 YFSETQ, per germline. This CDR3 contains 14 residues. This CDR3 reads CASSLGGDSNEQYF. The CDR3 region has the DNA TGCGCCAGCAGCTTGGGTGGGGATTCGAACGAGCAGTACTTC.

A few counts support this clone. CDR3 nucleotide sequence: TGTGCCTGGGCGTCCTACCAAGAGACCCAGTACTTC. Encoded protein: CAWASYQETQYF. The chain combines TRBV30 with TRBJ2-5; D gene uncertain. Trimming took off 5 bases at V and 0 bases at J, with 7 bases between the two ends. The germline CDR1 and CDR2 sequences are GTSNPN and SVGIG (reference sequence). The CDR3 consists of 12 residues.